Here is one T cell receptor (beta chain) with its context. This clonotype was counted many times. No antigen is known for it. Base qualities were left out, and no much larger clone turns up one base away. Library preparation was by 5' RACE. Data came from a NextSeq 500. To correct for sequencing error and PCR bias, the TCR library protocol tagged individual cDNA molecules with unique molecular identifiers. Both TCR alpha and beta chains were sequenced, and tight co-correlation was observed between alpha and beta sequence abundances in each sample. Processing in the source paper ran as follows. V gene, J gene and CDR3 annotation of TCR sequences was performed with Decombinator V4. Expanded TCRs were defined as changing significantly between any two time points under a Poisson model with p below 0.0001. TCR abundances were normalised to the total number of TCRs sequenced per sample and were expressed as counts per million. MAIT TCRs were defined by TRAV1-2 paired with TRAJ12, TRAJ20 or TRAJ33, and iNKT TCRs by TRAV10 paired with TRAJ18. VDJdb, accessed 1 November 2021, was searched for CMV, EBV and SARS-CoV-2 annotated TCRs, with TCRs annotated for multiple antigens excluded. TCRdb took the public reads, trimmed them with fastp at Q25, ran MiXCR for clone calling and kept in-frame beta chains. Identical CDR3 proteins give one entry, which carries the most common genes and DNA. TCRdb's processing, not the authors' own work, is the source of the V and J calls. A total of tens of thousands of distinct CDR3 sequences appear in this sample, approximately 2.9% of them only once. Of the sample, approximately 0.71% falls within the top ten clones.

The sample comes from a study of early T cells in non-severe SARS-CoV-2 infection (TCRdb year 2021). For context, the study as a whole: Bulk RNA from unsorted whole blood was used for TCR sequencing, so alpha and beta chains could not be paired.

What the research found in general, with its limitations: Matching against VDJdb was skewed toward anti-spike CD8 responses, likely underestimated virus-specific expansions, and missed private and CD4 specificities.

This was a case-control study nested in a cohort of healthcare workers in London, UK, who had nasopharyngeal swab PCR tests and blood samples taken every week. Healthcare workers were enrolled in the week of the UK lockdown, from 23 to 31 March 2020, and were followed every week for up to roughly 15 weeks. Reading the germline V gene (reference sequence) gives CDR1 DFQATT and CDR2 SNEGSKA. The CDR3 sequence holds 14 residues, the cysteine and phenylalanine included. The CDR3 DNA has 42 bases and is translated from base 1. Trimming costs V 6 bases and J 0 bases, and their ends lie 11 bases apart. The TCR comes from an adult who was a healthcare worker with PCR-confirmed SARS-CoV-2 infection or an uninfected control (not recorded which). Recombination connected TRBV20-1 to TRBJ1-4; matching of 6 bases hints at TRBD1 as the D gene. The sequencing sample was made of whole blood. Read as DNA, the sequence is TGCAGTGCAAAGGGACATCCAACTAATGAAAAACTGTTTTTT. Its protein product is CSAKGHPTNEKLFF.